Shown below are 26 T cell receptor beta chains from a single sample sequenced in a study of CD8+CD57+ T cells in acquired aplastic anemia. Genomic DNA, serving as template, underwent TCR beta VDJ and CDR3 profiling. TCRdb reanalysed the reads using MiXCR and keeps one entry per CDR3 protein. The sample contains 50,000 to 65,000 distinct CDR3 sequences, over 45% of which appear only once. Sequencing was carried out using sorted CD4+, CD8+, or CD8+CD57+ T cells (not recorded which) from PBMCs. The receptors were gathered from a human donor in good health, serving as a control.

The chain is built from TRBV10-3 and TRBJ2-1; D remains ambiguous. This CDR3 is 15 amino acids long. From germline, CDR1 is ENHRY and CDR2 SYGVKD. Trimming removed 6 bases at V and 8 bases at J, with 20 bases between. The CDR3 DNA is TGTGCCATCAGGGCAGACCAGCCAATCCAGCATGAGCAGTTCTTC. This gives the protein CAIRADQPIQHEQFF.

To note about this clonotype: Here the CDR3 omits its conserved ending phenylalanine or tryptophan, so a read error is the likely source. This sequence joins TRBV2 and TRBJ1-6; D is undetermined. CDR1 and CDR2 from the germline V gene are SNHLY and FYNNEI. CDR3 length: 16 residues. The ends were cut back, 5 bases at V and 9 bases at J, with 20 bases in the middle. In DNA, the CDR3 is TGTGCCAGCAGTTCCGAGACGCAGATGGTAGGTTCACCCCTCCACCTG. Amino acid sequence: CASSSETQMVGSPLHL.

The V and J genes are TRBV20-1 and TRBJ2-7, with TRBD2 matching 7 bases. This CDR3 has 14 amino acids. Germline CDR1 reads DFQATT; CDR2 reads SNEGSKA (reference sequence). The CDR3 protein is CSGNPGGSPYEQYF. The CDR3 bases are TGCAGCGGAAATCCAGGCGGGAGTCCCTACGAGCAGTACTTC.

This clonotype was recorded at least ten times. CDR3 in amino acids: CASSLKRTDTQYF. CDR3 bases: TGTGCCAGCAGCTTGAAACGCACAGATACGCAGTATTTT. The rearrangement uses TRBV5-4 and TRBJ2-3, with D hard to call. Germline V gene data show CDR1 as SGHNT and CDR2 as YYREEE (reference sequence). Trimming pared 1 base from V and 1 base from J, leaving 4 bases between. This CDR3 spans 13 amino acids.

In the case of this clonotype: The junction departs from the called germline gene at one end, perhaps through a read error. The V gene is TRBV28, the J gene TRBJ1-2, with TRBD1 matching over 11 bases. Germline CDR1 and CDR2: MDHEN and SYDVKM. The CDR3 runs 15 residues. CDR3 in amino acids: CASSPADRGRDGHTF. CDR3 bases: TGTGCCAGCAGTCCGGCGGACAGGGGGCGCGATGGCCACACCTTC.

This clonotype was counted ten times or more. This chain links TRBV30 with TRBJ2-7, with 7 positions matching TRBD1. Germline V gene lookup returns CDR1 GTSNPN and CDR2 SVGIG (reference sequence). The trim removed 5 bases at V and 5 bases at J, leaving 9 bases unmatched. This CDR3 contains 13 residues. CDR3 protein: CAWDKTGFHEQYF. The CDR3 DNA follows: TGTGCCTGGGATAAGACAGGGTTTCACGAGCAGTACTTC.

This chain uses TRBV20-1 with TRBJ1-1; D not certain. V was shortened by 6 bases and J by 3 bases, with 2 bases between the two germline ends. Germline lookup yields CDR1 DFQATT and CDR2 SNEGSKA (reference sequence). The CDR3 has 9 residues. CDR3: CSADTEAFF. CDR3 bases: TGCAGTGCGGACACTGAAGCTTTCTTT.

This chain links TRBV4-3 with TRBJ2-1; no clear D gene. The CDR3 consists of 12 residues. Germline V lookup: CDR1 LGHNA, CDR2 YSLEER. With 3 bases removed from V and 6 bases from J, the gap between germline ends came to 6 bases. In DNA form, the CDR3 reads TGCGCCAGCAGCCAGAGAGGCAATGAGCAGTTCTTC. Translation gives CASSQRGNEQFF.

A few counts support this clonotype. The CDR3 sequence: CASSQGGKASGYTF. The CDR3 nucleotides are TGTGCCAGCTCCCAAGGGGGTAAGGCGAGTGGCTACACCTTC. The chain carries TRBV6-1 and TRBJ1-2; the D gene is possibly TRBD1 (6 bases). Trimming took off 8 bases at V and 7 bases at J, with 20 bases between the two ends. CDR1 and CDR2 (germline): MNHNS, SASEGT. CDR3 length: 14 amino acids.

The chain joins TRBV6-4 to TRBJ1-1, with a tentative D call TRBD1 (6 bases). V was trimmed by 9 bases and J by 5 bases, leaving 16 bases between them. The germline V gene has CDR1 MRHNA and CDR2 SNTAGT. There are 13 residues in the CDR3. The CDR3 bases are TGTGCCAGTAACGACAGGAGGCAAACTGAAGCTTTCTTT. It is translated as CASNDRRQTEAFF.

Ten or more counts support this clonotype. This chain uses TRBV6-5 with TRBJ2-2, with no clear D. In germline, CDR1 is MNHEY, CDR2 SVGAGI. The CDR3 spans 16 residues. V lost 4 bases and J lost 1, with 13 bases in between. The CDR3 loop is CASSFHGEMNTGELFF. CDR3 nucleotides: TGTGCCAGCAGTTTCCACGGCGAGATGAACACCGGGGAGCTGTTTTTT.

A few counts support this clonotype. The chain links TRBV19 to TRBJ2-2; D call uncertain. Per the germline V gene, CDR1 is LNHDA and CDR2 is SQIVND (reference sequence). The CDR3 is 11 residues long. The V gene lost 3 bases and the J gene lost 8 bases, with 4 bases spanning the gap. The CDR3 region has the DNA TGTGCCAGTAGTATCCAGGGGGAGCTGTTTTTT. Its protein product is CASSIQGELFF.

At least ten counts were recorded for this clonotype. The chain couples TRBV20-1 to TRBJ2-1, with 7 bases that match TRBD2. The ends lost 3 bases at V and 2 bases at J; junction bases unmatched: 7. The CDR3 length is 15 residues. From germline, CDR1 is DFQATT and CDR2 SNEGSKA (reference sequence). This CDR3 reads CSASGPSGPYNEQFF. The CDR3, as DNA: TGCAGTGCTAGTGGGCCTAGCGGTCCCTACAATGAGCAGTTCTTC.

This clonotype has ten or more counts. This rearrangement joins TRBV6-1 to TRBJ1-1; D possibly corresponds to TRBD1 (6 bases). Trimming cost V 6 bases and J 3 bases, with 11 bases left between them. The germline CDR1 and CDR2 sequences are MNHNS and SASEGT. The CDR3 length is 13 residues. The CDR3 region is CASSAGVYTEAFF. As DNA, the CDR3 is TGTGCCAGCAGCGCAGGGGTCTACACTGAAGCTTTCTTT.

This clonotype has only one observation. The chain uses TRBV15 and TRBJ1-5, with D maybe TRBD1 (6 bases). Germline lookup yields CDR1 LNHNV and CDR2 YYDKDF (reference sequence). V gave up 3 bases and J gave up 3 bases, with 18 bases separating them. The CDR3 runs 17 residues. The CDR3 DNA reads as TGTGCCACCAGCAGCGGACTAACAGGGATCATCAATCAGCCCCAGCATTTT. Translated: CATSSGLTGIINQPQHF.

This rearrangement joins TRBV29-1 to TRBJ2-2; D remains ambiguous. Germline V gene lookup returns CDR1 SQVTM and CDR2 ANQGSEA. V was trimmed by 7 bases and J by 6 bases, leaving 0 bases between them. CDR3 size: 8 residues. CDR3 loop: CSAGELFF. The DNA for the CDR3 is TGCAGCGCCGGGGAGCTGTTTTTT.

V usage is TRBV10-3 and J usage is TRBJ2-2; 7 bases map to TRBD1. CDR3 length: 15 amino acids. The V segment lost 5 bases and the J segment 0 bases; nucleotides outside the gene matches: 3. The V gene's germline CDR1 is ENHRY and CDR2 SYGVKD. The CDR3 protein is CAISTGTANTGELFF. DNA for the CDR3: TGTGCCATCAGTACCGGGACAGCGAACACCGGGGAGCTGTTTTTT.

The chain joins TRBV15 to TRBJ2-2; 10 bases match TRBD2. The germline V gene has CDR1 LNHNV and CDR2 YYDKDF (reference sequence). V lost 2 bases and J lost 3; bases outside the gene matches: 0. The CDR3 has 15 residues. CDR3 DNA: TGTGCCACCAGCAGACTAGCGGGAGACACCGGGGAGCTGTTTTTT. Its protein is CATSRLAGDTGELFF.

The chain carries TRBV9 and TRBJ2-5; D perhaps matches TRBD1 (6 bases). Germline V CDR1 and CDR2: SGDLS, YYNGEE. CDR3 length: 14 residues. Deletions cut 0 bases from V and 7 bases from J, with 13 bases between. The DNA of the CDR3 is TGTGCCAGCAGCGTAGCAGGGGTTGGGGCGACCCAGTACTTC. Its translation is CASSVAGVGATQYF.

The chain employs TRBV4-1 and TRBJ1-2, with a tentative D call TRBD1 (6 bases). This CDR3 spans 14 amino acids. Trimming cost V 1 base and J 7 bases, with 13 bases left between them. The germline CDR1 and CDR2 sequences are MGHRA and YSYEKL. The CDR3 coding sequence is TGCGCCAGCAGCCAAGTGGGGGCCGGGGGTGGCTACACCTTC. Protein: CASSQVGAGGGYTF.

This clonotype qualifies as medium-sized. This rearrangement joins TRBV19 to TRBJ2-7; D not resolved. Trimming stripped 3 bases from V and 4 bases from J, with 10 bases between. This CDR3 has 13 amino acids. CDR1 and CDR2 from the germline V gene are LNHDA and SQIVND (reference sequence). CDR3 protein: CASSIQGSYEQYF. Written as DNA, the CDR3 is TGTGCCAGTAGTATTCAAGGGTCTTACGAGCAGTACTTC. Full variable domain (missing parts from reference TRBV19 and TRBJ2-7): DGGITQSPKYLFRKEGQNVTLSCEQNLNHDAMYWYRQDPGQGLRLIYYSQIVNDFQKGDIAEGYSVSREKKESFPLTVTSAQKNPTAFYLCASSIQGSYEQYFGPGTRLTVT.

This clonotype occurred many times. The chain links TRBV4-2 to TRBJ1-6; TRBD1 agrees at 9 bases. CDR3 size: 15 residues. J was trimmed by 10 bases and V by 3 bases; bases with no gene match: 7. CDR1 and CDR2 (germline): LGHNA, YNFKEQ. The CDR3 reads CASSHDGQGRSPLHF. The CDR3 DNA is TGTGCCAGCAGCCACGATGGACAGGGGAGATCACCCCTCCACTTT.

The V and J genes are TRBV19 and TRBJ1-4, with D perhaps matching TRBD1 (6 bases). Per germline, CDR1 LNHDA and CDR2 SQIVND (reference sequence). The germline V and J ends were trimmed by 1 base and 3 bases, with 9 bases remaining between them. This CDR3 is built from 15 residues. This CDR3 is CASSIGTEPNEKLFF. CDR3 DNA: TGTGCCAGTAGTATAGGGACAGAACCTAATGAAAAACTGTTTTTT.

This clonotype has just one count. The rearrangement links TRBV15 to TRBJ1-6, with no clear D. Germline loops: CDR1 LNHNV, CDR2 YYDKDF (reference sequence). The CDR3 has 17 amino acids. Trimming pared 3 bases from V and 8 bases from J, leaving 20 bases between. The CDR3 region is CATSSQDVGQEDSPLHF. CDR3 DNA: TGTGCCACCAGCAGCCAAGATGTGGGTCAGGAAGATTCACCCCTCCACTTT.

This chain links TRBV4-3 with TRBJ2-7; 11 positions match TRBD1. Germline lookup yields CDR1 LGHNA and CDR2 YSLEER. The V and J ends lost 0 bases and 0 bases, in that order; junction bases with no gene match: 1. This CDR3 contains 16 residues. CDR3 residues: CASSQDGTGGSYEQYF. CDR3 coding DNA: TGCGCCAGCAGCCAAGATGGGACAGGGGGCTCCTACGAGCAGTACTTC.

Details on this clonotype: This could be a read error, since a much larger clone is one nucleotide away. V and J are TRBV25-1 and TRBJ2-1, with TRBD2 matching 10 bases. The CDR3 has 17 residues. Germline V gene sequence: CDR1 MGHDK, CDR2 SYGVNS. The CDR3, as DNA: TGTGCCAGCAGCCCAATGGAAGGAGCGGGAGGGCCGGCTGAGCAGTCCTTC. Translated: CASSPMEGAGGPAEQSF.